This TCR beta chain was identified in a study of early T cells in non-severe SARS-CoV-2 infection. For the study at large: Sequencing of unsorted whole blood was done on bulk RNA, leaving chains unpaired.

The CDR3 runs to 12 residues. Germline-derived CDR1 and CDR2 are SQVTM and ANQGSEA. Trimming stripped 4 bases from V and 5 bases from J, with 11 bases between. This clonotype has a handful of counts. Its antigen is currently unknown. Individual cDNA molecules received unique molecular identifiers during library preparation. Each CDR3 protein is one row after TCRdb ran MiXCR on the 5' RACE reads. The sample consists of 60,000 to 75,000 distinct CDR3 sequences, 4.6% of them appearing once. Regarding the study as a whole: VDJdb-based matching was biased toward anti-spike CD8 responses and missed private and CD4 specificities.

The sequence derives from an adult who was a healthcare worker with PCR-confirmed SARS-CoV-2 infection or an uninfected control (not recorded which). The donor label of this sample is uncertain. This chain connects TRBV29-1 to TRBJ2-5; D perhaps matches TRBD1 (6 bases). The sequences come from whole blood, collected at baseline. The CDR3 spells CSVGGLGETQYF. DNA of the CDR3: TGCAGCGTTGGGGGGCTGGGGGAGACCCAGTACTTC.